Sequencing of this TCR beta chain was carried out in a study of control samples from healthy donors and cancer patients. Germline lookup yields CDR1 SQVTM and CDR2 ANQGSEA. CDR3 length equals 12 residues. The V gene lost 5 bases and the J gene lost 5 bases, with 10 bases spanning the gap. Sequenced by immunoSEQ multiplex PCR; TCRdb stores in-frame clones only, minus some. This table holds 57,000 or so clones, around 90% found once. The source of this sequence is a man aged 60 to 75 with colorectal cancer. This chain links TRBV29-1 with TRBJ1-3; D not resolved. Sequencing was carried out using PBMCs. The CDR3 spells CSVRGGRNTIYF. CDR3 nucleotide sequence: TGCAGCGTTCGTGGCGGTAGAAACACCATATATTTT.